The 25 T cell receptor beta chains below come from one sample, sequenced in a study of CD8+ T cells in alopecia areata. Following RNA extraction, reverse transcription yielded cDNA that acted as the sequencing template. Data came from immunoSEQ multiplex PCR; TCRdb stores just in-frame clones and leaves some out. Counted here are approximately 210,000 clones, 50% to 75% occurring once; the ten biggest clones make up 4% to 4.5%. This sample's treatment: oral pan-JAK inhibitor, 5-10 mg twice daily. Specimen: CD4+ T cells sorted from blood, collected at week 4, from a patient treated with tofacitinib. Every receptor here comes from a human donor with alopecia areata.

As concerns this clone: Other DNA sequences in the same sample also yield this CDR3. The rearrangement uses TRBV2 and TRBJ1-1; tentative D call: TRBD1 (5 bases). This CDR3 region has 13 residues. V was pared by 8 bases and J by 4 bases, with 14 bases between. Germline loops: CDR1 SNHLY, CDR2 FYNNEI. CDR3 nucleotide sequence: TGTGCCAGCTCCGTCGGAGGGACCACTGAAGCTTTCTTT. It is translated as CASSVGGTTEAFF.

The CDR3 here is CASSQELDSTDTQYF. The CDR3 DNA sequence: TGTGCCAGCAGCCAAGAGTTGGACTCCACAGATACGCAGTATTTT. The chain links TRBV4-2 to TRBJ2-3, with a weak D call TRBD2 (5 bases). The ends were cut back, 0 bases at V and 2 bases at J, with 9 bases in the middle. CDR1 is LGHNA and CDR2 is YNFKEQ in the germline V gene. CDR3 length: 15 amino acids.

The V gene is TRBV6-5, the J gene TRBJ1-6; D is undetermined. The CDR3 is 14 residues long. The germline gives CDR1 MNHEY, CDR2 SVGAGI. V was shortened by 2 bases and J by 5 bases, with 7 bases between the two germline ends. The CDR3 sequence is CASSYPENNSPLHF. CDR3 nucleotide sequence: TGTGCCAGCAGTTACCCCGAGAATAATTCACCCCTCCACTTT.

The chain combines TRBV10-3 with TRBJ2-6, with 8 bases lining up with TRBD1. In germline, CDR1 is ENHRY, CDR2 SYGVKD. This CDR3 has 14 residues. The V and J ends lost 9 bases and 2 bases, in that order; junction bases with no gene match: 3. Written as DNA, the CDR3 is TGTGCCATACTACAGGGGGCTGGGGCCAACGTCCTGACTTTC. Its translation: CAILQGAGANVLTF.

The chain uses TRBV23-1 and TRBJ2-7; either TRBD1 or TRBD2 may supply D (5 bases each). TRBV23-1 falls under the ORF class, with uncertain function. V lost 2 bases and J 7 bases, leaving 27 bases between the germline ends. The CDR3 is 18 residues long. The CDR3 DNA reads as TGCGCCAGCAGTCAAATGAGCACTAGGACACCACTTTCAGGGGAGCAGTACTTC. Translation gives CASSQMSTRTPLSGEQYF.

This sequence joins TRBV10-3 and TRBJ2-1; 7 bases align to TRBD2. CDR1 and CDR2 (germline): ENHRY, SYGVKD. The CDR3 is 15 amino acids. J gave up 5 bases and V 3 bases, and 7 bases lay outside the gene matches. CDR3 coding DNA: TGTGCCATCAGTGACGGACTAGGGGAGGACAATGAGCAGTTCTTC. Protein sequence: CAISDGLGEDNEQFF.

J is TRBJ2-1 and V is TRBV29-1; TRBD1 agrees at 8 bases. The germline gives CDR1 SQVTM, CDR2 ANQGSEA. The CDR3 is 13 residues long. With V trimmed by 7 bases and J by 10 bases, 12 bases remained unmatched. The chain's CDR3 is CSASQGAGAEQFF. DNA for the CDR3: TGCAGCGCCTCCCAGGGGGCAGGAGCGGAGCAGTTCTTC.

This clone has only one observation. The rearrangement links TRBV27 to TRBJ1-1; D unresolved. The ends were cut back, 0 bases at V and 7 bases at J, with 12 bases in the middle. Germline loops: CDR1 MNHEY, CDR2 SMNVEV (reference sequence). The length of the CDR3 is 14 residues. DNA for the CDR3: TGTGCCAGCAGTTTATCTCAGAATTCCGGTGAAGCTTTCTTT. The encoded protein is CASSLSQNSGEAFF.

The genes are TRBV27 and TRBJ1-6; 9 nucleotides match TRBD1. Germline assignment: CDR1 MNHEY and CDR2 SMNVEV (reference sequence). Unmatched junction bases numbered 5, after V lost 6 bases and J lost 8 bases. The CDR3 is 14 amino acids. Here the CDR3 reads CASSLQGADSPLHF. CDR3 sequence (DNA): TGTGCCAGCAGCCTACAGGGGGCGGATTCACCCCTCCACTTT.

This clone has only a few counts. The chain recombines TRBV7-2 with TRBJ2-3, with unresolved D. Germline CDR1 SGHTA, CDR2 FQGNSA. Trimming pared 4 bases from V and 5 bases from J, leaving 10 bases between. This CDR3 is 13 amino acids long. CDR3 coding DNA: TGTGCCAGCAGCTACACGCCCGGAGATACGCAGTATTTT. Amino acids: CASSYTPGDTQYF. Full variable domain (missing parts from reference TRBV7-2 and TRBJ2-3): GAGVSQSPSNKVTEKGKDVELRCDPISGHTALYWYRQSLGQGLEFLIYFQGNSAPDKSGLPSDRFSAERTGGSVSTLTIQRTQQEDSAVYLCASSYTPGDTQYFGPGTRLTVL.

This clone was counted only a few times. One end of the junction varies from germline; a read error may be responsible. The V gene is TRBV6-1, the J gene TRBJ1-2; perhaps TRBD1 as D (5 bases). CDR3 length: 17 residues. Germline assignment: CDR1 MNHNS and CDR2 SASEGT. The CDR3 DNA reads TGTGCCAGCAGCGAAGACCGTTCTGGGGCGAGGTGGTATGGCTACACCTTC. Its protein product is CASSEDRSGARWYGYTF.

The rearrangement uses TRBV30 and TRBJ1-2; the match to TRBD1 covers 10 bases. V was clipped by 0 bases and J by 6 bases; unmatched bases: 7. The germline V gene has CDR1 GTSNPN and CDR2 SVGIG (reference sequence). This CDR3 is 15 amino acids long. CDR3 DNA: TGTGCCTGGAGTGTGGGGATTGGGACAGGGGATGGCTACACCTTC. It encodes CAWSVGIGTGDGYTF.

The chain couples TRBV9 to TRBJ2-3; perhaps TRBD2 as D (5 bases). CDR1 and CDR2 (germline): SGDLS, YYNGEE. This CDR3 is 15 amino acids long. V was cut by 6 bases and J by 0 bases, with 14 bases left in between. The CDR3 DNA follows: TGTGCCAGCAACATAGGACTGGCTAGCACAGATACGCAGTATTTT. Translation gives CASNIGLASTDTQYF.

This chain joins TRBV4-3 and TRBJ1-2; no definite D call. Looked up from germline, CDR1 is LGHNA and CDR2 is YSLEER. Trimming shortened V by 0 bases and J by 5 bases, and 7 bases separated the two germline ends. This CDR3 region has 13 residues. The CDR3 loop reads CASSQDGLYGYTF. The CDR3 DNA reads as TGCGCCAGCAGCCAAGACGGATTGTATGGCTACACCTTC.

The CDR3 DNA is TGCGCCAGCAGTCGAGGGGTTTATGAGCAGTTCTTC. As protein: CASSRGVYEQFF. This rearrangement joins TRBV23-1 to TRBJ2-1, with D perhaps TRBD1 or TRBD2 (5 bases each). TRBV23-1 is flagged as an ORF with uncertain function. The CDR3 is made up of 12 amino acids. V dropped 4 bases and J dropped 8 bases, with 9 bases sitting between them.

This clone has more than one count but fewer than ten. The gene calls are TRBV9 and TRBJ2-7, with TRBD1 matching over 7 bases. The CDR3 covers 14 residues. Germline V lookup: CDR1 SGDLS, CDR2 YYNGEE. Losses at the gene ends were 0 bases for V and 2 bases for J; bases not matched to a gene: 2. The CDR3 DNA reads TGTGCCAGCAGCGTAGACCAGGGGGCCTACGAGCAGTACTTC. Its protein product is CASSVDQGAYEQYF.

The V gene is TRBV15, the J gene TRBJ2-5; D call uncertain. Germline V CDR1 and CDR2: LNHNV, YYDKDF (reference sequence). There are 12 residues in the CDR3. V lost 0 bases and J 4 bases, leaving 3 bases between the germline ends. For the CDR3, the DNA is TGTGCCACCAGCAGAGATCTAGAGACCCAGTACTTC. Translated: CATSRDLETQYF.

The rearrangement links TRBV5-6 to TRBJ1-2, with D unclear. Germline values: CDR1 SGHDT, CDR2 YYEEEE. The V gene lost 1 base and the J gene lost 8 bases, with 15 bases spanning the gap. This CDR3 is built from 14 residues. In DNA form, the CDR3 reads TGTGCCAGCAGCTTGCCCACGTCCCTGCGAGGCTACACCTTC. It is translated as CASSLPTSLRGYTF.

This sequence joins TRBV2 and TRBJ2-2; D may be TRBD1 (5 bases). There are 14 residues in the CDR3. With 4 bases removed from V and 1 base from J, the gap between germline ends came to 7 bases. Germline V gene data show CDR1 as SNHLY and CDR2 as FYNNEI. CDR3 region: CASSAGQNTGELFF. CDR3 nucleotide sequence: TGTGCCAGCAGTGCTGGACAGAACACCGGGGAGCTGTTTTTT.

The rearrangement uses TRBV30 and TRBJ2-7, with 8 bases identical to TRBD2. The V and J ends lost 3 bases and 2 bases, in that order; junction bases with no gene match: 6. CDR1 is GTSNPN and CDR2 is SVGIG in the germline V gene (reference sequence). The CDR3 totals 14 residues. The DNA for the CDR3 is TGTGCCTGGAGAGGACTAGCAACCACCTACGAGCAGTACTTC. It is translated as CAWRGLATTYEQYF. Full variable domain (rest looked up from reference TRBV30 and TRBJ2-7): SQTIHQWPATLVQPVGSPLSLECTVEGTSNPNLYWYRQAAGRGLQLLFYSVGIGQISSEVPQNLSASRPQDRQFILSSKKLLLSDSGFYLCAWRGLATTYEQYFGPGTRLTVT.

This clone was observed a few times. CDR3 residues: CATSRDFSSNYGYTF. CDR3 in DNA: TGTGCCACCAGCAGAGATTTCAGTTCTAACTATGGCTACACCTTC. The V and J genes are TRBV15 and TRBJ1-2; no firm D call. V gave up 0 bases and J gave up 0 bases, with 8 bases separating them. Germline V gives CDR1 LNHNV, CDR2 YYDKDF (reference sequence). CDR3 length equals 15 residues.

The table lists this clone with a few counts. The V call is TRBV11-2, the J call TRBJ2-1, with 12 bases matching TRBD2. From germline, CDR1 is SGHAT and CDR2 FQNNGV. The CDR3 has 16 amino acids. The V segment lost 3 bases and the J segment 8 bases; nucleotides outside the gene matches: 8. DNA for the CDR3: TGTGCCAGCAGCTTTGGTCTAGCGGGGGGGATGGATGAGCAGTTCTTC. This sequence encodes CASSFGLAGGMDEQFF.

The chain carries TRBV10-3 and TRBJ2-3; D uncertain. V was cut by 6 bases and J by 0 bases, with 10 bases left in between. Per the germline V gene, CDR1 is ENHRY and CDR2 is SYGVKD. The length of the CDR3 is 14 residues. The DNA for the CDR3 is TGTGCCATCAGGGTAGTTGGAAGCACAGATACGCAGTATTTT. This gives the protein CAIRVVGSTDTQYF.

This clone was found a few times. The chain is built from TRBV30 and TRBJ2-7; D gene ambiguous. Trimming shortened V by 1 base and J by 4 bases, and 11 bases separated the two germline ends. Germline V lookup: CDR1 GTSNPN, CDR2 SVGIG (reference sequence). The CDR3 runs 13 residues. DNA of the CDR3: TGTGCCTGGAGTGGGGGTTTCGGTTACGAGCAGTACTTC. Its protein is CAWSGGFGYEQYF.

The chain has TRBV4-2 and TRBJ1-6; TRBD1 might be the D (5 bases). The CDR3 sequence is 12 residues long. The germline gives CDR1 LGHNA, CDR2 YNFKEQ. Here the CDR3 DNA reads TGTGCTAGCGAGGGGCTTGATTCACCCCTCCACTTT. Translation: CASEGLDSPLHF.